This T cell receptor beta chain was identified during a study of cytomegalovirus exposure and HLA in healthy donors. Study-level results: Cytomegalovirus status, reportedly, was diagnosed with high specificity and sensitivity by the classifier. The study recorded fewer than 200 TCR beta chains that were cytomegalovirus-associated. It emerged from a later analysis that several of the most significant clusters appeared to be linked to common viral pathogens. Specific recognition of CMV antigens was confirmed in vitro for a few chains (all CMV-associated).

PCR was performed using 60 Vbeta and 13 Jbeta primers. Profiling relied on immunoSEQ multiplex PCR, and the TCRdb table lists in-frame clones only, not all of them. This sample has 150,000 to 200,000 clones; 70% to 80% occur once, and the top ten carry 1.5% to 2%. Turning to this clone: Its antigen remains unknown.

This receptor was obtained from a woman between 50 and 59 years old in good health and CMV-seronegative. The material sequenced was PBMCs.

CDR3 sequence (DNA): TGTGCCAGCAGCCTAAGACCGACAGGGGCTCCTGGGGACGAGCAGTACTTC. Protein product: CASSLRPTGAPGDEQYF. The chain joins TRBV27 to TRBJ2-5; 8 bases map to TRBD1. Judging by the DNA end, TRBJ2-7 fits better; the J call may be wrong. The CDR3 is 17 residues long. The germline V gene has CDR1 MNHEY and CDR2 SMNVEV (reference sequence).